The clone carrying this T cell receptor beta chain was seen many times. The antigen is not known. TCRdb re-called the PCR reads via MiXCR. The repertoire has roughly 30,000 clones, approximately 15% of them found once; the top ten carry roughly 7.1%. This specimen belongs to a study of metastatic and nonmetastatic thyroid tumors. Study-level information: Repertoires were compared across blood and tumor or nodule tissue from malignant and benign thyroid patients.

V shed 1 base and J shed 8 bases, with 9 bases lying between them. Germline-derived CDR1 and CDR2 are LGHDT and YNNKEL (reference sequence). CDR3 size: 14 residues. Study-wide results and limits: According to reports, the diversity of TCR beta was significantly higher in malignant thyroid tumors than in benign nodules, and this held in both blood and tumor samples.

Nobody among the patients had been given any treatment before thyroid surgery. Sequenced sample: blood. This rearrangement joins TRBV3-1 to TRBJ2-6; D may match TRBD1 or TRBD2 (5 bases each). The TCR was taken from a female donor with papillary thyroid cancer or a benign thyroid nodule (not recorded which). Some clones in this sample may be carry-over from other donors' samples. CDR3 protein: CASSQGGGPNVLTF. The CDR3 DNA sequence: TGTGCCAGCAGCCAAGGTGGGGGACCCAACGTCCTGACTTTC.